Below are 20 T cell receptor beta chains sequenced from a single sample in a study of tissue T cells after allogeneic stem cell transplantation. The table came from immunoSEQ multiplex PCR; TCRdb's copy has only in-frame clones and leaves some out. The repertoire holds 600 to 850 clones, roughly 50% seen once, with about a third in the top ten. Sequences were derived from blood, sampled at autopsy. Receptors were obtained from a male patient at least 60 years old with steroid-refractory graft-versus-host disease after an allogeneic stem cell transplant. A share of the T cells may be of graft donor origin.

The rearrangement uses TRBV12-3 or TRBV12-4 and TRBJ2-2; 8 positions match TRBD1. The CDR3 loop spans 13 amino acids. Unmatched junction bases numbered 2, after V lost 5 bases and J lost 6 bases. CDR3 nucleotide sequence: TGTGCCAGCAGTGGACAGGGTGCCGGGGAGCTGTTTTTT. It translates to CASSGQGAGELFF.

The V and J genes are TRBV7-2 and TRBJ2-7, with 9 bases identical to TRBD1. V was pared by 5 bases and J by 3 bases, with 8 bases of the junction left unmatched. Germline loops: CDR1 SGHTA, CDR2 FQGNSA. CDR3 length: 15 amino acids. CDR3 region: CASSQAGTGLYEQYF. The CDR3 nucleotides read TGTGCCAGCAGCCAGGCCGGGACAGGGCTCTACGAGCAGTACTTC.

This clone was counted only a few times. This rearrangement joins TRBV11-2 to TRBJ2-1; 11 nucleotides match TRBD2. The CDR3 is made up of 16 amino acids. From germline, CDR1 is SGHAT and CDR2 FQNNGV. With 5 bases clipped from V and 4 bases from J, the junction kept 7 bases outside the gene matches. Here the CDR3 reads CASSPRLAGIYNEQFF. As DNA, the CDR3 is TGTGCCAGCAGCCCGAGACTAGCGGGGATTTACAATGAGCAGTTCTTC.

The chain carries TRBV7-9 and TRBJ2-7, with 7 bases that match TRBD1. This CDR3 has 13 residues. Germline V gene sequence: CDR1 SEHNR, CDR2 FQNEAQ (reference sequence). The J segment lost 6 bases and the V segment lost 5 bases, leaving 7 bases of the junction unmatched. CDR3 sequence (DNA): TGTGCCAGCAGCCCTGAGGGGGCCCTCGAGCAGTACTTC. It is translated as CASSPEGALEQYF.

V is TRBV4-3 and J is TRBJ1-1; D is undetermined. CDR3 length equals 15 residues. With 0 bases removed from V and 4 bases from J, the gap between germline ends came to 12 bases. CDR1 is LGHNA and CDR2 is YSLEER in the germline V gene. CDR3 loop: CASSQDLGEGTEAFF. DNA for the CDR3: TGCGCCAGCAGCCAAGATCTTGGGGAGGGCACTGAAGCTTTCTTT.

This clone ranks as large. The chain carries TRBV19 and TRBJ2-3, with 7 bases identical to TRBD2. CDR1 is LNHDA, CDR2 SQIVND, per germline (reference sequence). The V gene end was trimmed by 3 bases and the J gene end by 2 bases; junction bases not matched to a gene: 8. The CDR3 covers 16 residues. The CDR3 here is CASSIIGGSPTDTQYF. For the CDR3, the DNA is TGTGCCAGTAGTATCATCGGGGGGAGTCCCACAGATACGCAGTATTTT.

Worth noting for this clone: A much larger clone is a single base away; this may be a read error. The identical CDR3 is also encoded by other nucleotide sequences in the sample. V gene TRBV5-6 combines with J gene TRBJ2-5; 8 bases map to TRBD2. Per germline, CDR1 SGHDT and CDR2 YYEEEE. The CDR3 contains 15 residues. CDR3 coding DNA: TGCGCCAGCCGCGTGGGGGCCGGGGGGGGAGAGACCCAGTACTTC. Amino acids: CASRVGAGGGETQYF.

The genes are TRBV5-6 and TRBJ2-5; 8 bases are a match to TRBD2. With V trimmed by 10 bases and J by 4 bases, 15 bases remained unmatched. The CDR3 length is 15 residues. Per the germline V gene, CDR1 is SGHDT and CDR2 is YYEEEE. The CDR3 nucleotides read TGTGCCTGCTGGTTGGGGGCCGGGGGGGGAGAGACCCAGTACTTC. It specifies CACWLGAGGGETQYF.

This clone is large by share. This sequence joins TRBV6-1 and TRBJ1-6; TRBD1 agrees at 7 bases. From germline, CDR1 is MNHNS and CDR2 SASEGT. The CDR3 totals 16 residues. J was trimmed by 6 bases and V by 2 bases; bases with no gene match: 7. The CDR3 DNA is TGTGCCAGCAGTGAACATGACAGGGCCGCTAATTCACCCCTCCACTTT. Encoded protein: CASSEHDRAANSPLHF.

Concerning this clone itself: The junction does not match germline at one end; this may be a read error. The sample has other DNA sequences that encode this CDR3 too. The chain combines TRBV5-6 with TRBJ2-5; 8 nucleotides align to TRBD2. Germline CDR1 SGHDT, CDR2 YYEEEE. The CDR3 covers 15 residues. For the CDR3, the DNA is TGCGCCCGCAGCGTGGGGGCCGGGGGGGGCGAGACCCAGTACTTC. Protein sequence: CARSVGAGGGETQYF.

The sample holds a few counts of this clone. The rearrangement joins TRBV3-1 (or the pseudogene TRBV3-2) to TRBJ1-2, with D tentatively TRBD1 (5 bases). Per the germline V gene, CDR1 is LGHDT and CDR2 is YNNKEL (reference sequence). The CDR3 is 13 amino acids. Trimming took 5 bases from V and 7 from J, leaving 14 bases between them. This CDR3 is CASSSFGGTGYTF. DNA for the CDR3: TGTGCCAGCAGCTCCTTCGGGGGGACTGGCTACACCTTC.

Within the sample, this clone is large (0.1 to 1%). CDR3 protein: CASSFGTYNEQFF. CDR3 sequence (DNA): TGCGCCAGCAGCTTCGGGACATACAATGAGCAGTTCTTC. The rearrangement joins TRBV4-1 to TRBJ2-1; D may be TRBD1 (6 bases). Germline-derived CDR1 and CDR2 are MGHRA and YSYEKL. The CDR3 is made up of 13 amino acids. The V and J ends lost 5 bases and 4 bases respectively, with 9 bases between them.

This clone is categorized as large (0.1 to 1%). The CDR3 region is CASSEGLAGGNEQFF. In DNA, the CDR3 is TGCGCCAGCAGCGAGGGACTAGCGGGGGGCAATGAGCAGTTCTTC. J is TRBJ2-1 and V is TRBV4-3; 15 nucleotides line up with TRBD2. Germline lookup yields CDR1 LGHNA and CDR2 YSLEER. With V trimmed by 5 bases and J by 6 bases, 2 bases remained unmatched. The CDR3 totals 15 residues.

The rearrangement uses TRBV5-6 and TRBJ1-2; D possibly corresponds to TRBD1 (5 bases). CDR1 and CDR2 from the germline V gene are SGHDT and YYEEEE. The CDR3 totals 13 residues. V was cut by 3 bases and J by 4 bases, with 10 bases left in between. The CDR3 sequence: CASSSGTSYGYTF. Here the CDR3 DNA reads TGTGCCAGCAGCTCTGGGACGAGCTATGGCTACACCTTC.

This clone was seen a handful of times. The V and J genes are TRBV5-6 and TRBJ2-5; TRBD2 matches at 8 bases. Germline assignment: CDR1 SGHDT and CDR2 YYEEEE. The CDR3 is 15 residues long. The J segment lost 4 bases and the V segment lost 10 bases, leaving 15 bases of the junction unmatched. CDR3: CARWLGAGGGETQYF. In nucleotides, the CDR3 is TGTGCCCGCTGGTTGGGGGCCGGGGGGGGAGAGACCCAGTACTTC.

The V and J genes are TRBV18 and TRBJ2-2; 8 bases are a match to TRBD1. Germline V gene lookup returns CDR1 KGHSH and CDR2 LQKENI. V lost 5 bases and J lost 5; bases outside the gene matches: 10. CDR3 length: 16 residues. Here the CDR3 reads CASSNGQGALTGELFF. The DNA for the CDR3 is TGTGCCAGCTCAAATGGACAGGGAGCTCTTACCGGGGAGCTGTTTTTT.

The CDR3 nucleotides read TGTGCCAGCAGCTTGGGGGGCTCTGGAAACACCATATATTTT. Translating it yields CASSLGGSGNTIYF. The chain combines TRBV7-3 with TRBJ1-3; TRBD1 might be the D (5 bases). The ends were cut back, 3 bases at V and 0 bases at J, with 6 bases in the middle. Germline V gene sequence: CDR1 SGHTA, CDR2 FQGTGA. This CDR3 has 14 residues. Filled out from reference TRBV7-3 and TRBJ1-3, the complete variable domain reads GAGVSQTPSNKVTEKGKYVELRCDPISGHTALYWYRQSLGQGPEFLIYFQGTGAADDSGLPNDRFFAVRPEGSVSTLKIQRTERGDSAVYLCASSLGGSGNTIYFGEGSWLTVV.

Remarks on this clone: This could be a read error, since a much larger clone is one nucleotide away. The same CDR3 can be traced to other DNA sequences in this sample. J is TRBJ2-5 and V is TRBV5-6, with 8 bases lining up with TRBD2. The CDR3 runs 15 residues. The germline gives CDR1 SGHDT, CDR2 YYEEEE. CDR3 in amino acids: CPRRLGAGGGETQYF. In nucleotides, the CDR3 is TGTCCCCGCCGCTTGGGGGCCGGGGGGGGAGAGACCCAGTACTTC.

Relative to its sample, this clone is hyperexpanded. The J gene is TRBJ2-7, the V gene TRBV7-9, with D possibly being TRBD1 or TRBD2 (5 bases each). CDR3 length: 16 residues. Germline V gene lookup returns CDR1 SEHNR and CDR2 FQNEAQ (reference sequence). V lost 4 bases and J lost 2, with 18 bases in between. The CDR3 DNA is TGTGCCAGCAGCTCTGAGGGGAGCCAGGCCCCCTACGAGCAGTACTTC. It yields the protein CASSSEGSQAPYEQYF.

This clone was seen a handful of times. The CDR3 coding sequence is TGTGCCAGCTCACCACCCAACACCGGGGAGCTGTTTTTT. Translating it yields CASSPPNTGELFF. V usage is TRBV18 and J usage is TRBJ2-2; D remains ambiguous. The germline CDR1 and CDR2 sequences are KGHSH and LQKENI. The CDR3 consists of 13 residues. The V end was cut by 0 bases, the J end by 2 bases, with 1 base between.